The 25 T cell receptor beta chains given below trace back to one sample, sequenced in a study of T cells in Graves' hyperthyroidism and ophthalmopathy. The source material, RNA transcripts, was used to amplify TCR beta CDR3 regions. First-round RT-PCR of the TCR CDR3 relied on the HTBI primer set. From the multiplex PCR reads, TCRdb called clonotypes with MiXCR, one entry per CDR3 protein. The data contain 250,000 to 300,000 distinct CDR3 sequences, 13% to 15% of them singletons. The sample consisted of blood. The receptors shown here come from a woman aged 45-60 years with Graves' hyperthyroidism that later progressed to Graves' ophthalmopathy.

The chain joins TRBV5-1 to TRBJ1-4, with D perhaps matching TRBD1 (5 bases). V gave up 7 bases and J gave up 0 bases, with 10 bases separating them. CDR1 and CDR2 (germline): SGHRS, YFSETQ. This CDR3 comprises 14 residues. The CDR3 reads CASGETATNEKLFF. CDR3 DNA: TGCGCCAGCGGAGAGACAGCAACTAATGAAAAACTGTTTTTT.

This rearrangement joins TRBV9 to TRBJ2-2; tentatively, D is TRBD2 (6 bases). From germline, CDR1 is SGDLS and CDR2 YYNGEE. This CDR3 has 14 amino acids. The V and J ends lost 10 bases and 3 bases respectively, with 16 bases between them. The CDR3 nucleotides are TGTGCCGTTGGGGACTCGCCGGACACCGGGGAGCTGTTTTTT. Translation: CAVGDSPDTGELFF.

The V and J genes are TRBV27 and TRBJ1-1, with D possibly matching TRBD1 (6 bases). The V and J ends lost 6 bases and 3 bases respectively, with 17 bases between them. CDR1 and CDR2 (germline): MNHEY, SMNVEV (reference sequence). This CDR3 is built from 15 residues. CDR3: CASSHRENRDTEAFF. The CDR3 coding sequence is TGTGCCAGCAGCCACAGGGAGAACAGGGACACTGAAGCTTTCTTT.

This clonotype came up many times. This chain connects TRBV6-6 to TRBJ2-3; maybe TRBD2 (6 bases). Germline V lookup: CDR1 MNHNY, CDR2 SVGAGI (reference sequence). Trimming cost V 2 bases and J 5 bases, with 14 bases left between them. This CDR3 comprises 15 residues. The CDR3 protein is CASSYQPGVGDTQYF. CDR3 coding DNA: TGTGCCAGCAGTTACCAACCGGGAGTGGGAGATACGCAGTATTTT.

There are many counts of this clonotype. This chain uses TRBV11-2 with TRBJ2-1, with D unresolved. Per germline, CDR1 SGHAT and CDR2 FQNNGV. The CDR3 contains 14 residues. Between the trimmed V and J ends, which lost 3 bases and 2 bases, there was a span of 8 bases. CDR3 DNA sequence: TGTGCCAGCAGCTTGGGCGGACCCTACAATGAGCAGTTCTTC. Amino acid sequence: CASSLGGPYNEQFF.

This sequence joins TRBV30 and TRBJ2-7; D call uncertain. The CDR3 length is 12 residues. V was shortened by 4 bases and J by 2 bases, with 9 bases between the two germline ends. Germline loops: CDR1 GTSNPN, CDR2 SVGIG (reference sequence). The CDR3 loop is CAWNASPYEQYF. The CDR3, as DNA: TGTGCCTGGAACGCATCACCCTACGAGCAGTACTTC. Combining the CDR3 with reference TRBV30 and TRBJ2-7 gives the whole variable domain SQTIHQWPATLVQPVGSPLSLECTVEGTSNPNLYWYRQAAGRGLQLLFYSVGIGQISSEVPQNLSASRPQDRQFILSSKKLLLSDSGFYLCAWNASPYEQYFGPGTRLTVT.

This clonotype was detected ten times or more. The V gene is TRBV5-1, the J gene TRBJ2-3; possibly TRBD1 for D (6 bases). Germline V CDR1 and CDR2: SGHRS, YFSETQ. V was pared by 0 bases and J by 1 base, with 12 bases between. CDR3 length equals 16 residues. CDR3: CASSLGFTGRTDTQYF. DNA for the CDR3: TGCGCCAGCAGCTTGGGATTTACAGGGCGCACAGATACGCAGTATTTT.

Many counts were recorded for this clonotype. CDR3 in DNA: TGTGCCAGTAGTAAGGGTGGCACAGATACGCAGTATTTT. It specifies CASSKGGTDTQYF. The chain combines TRBV19 with TRBJ2-3; D is uncertain. CDR3 length equals 13 residues. Germline loops: CDR1 LNHDA, CDR2 SQIVND (reference sequence). The V end lost 4 bases, the J end lost 1 base, and 6 bases lay between the germline ends.

This clonotype was seen ten or more times. V and J are TRBV7-2 and TRBJ2-7; D perhaps matches TRBD1 (6 bases). V was cut by 1 base and J by 3 bases, with 16 bases left in between. Germline CDR1 reads SGHTA; CDR2 reads FQGNSA. This CDR3 has 16 amino acids. CDR3 in DNA: TGTGCCAGCAGCTTAGATCAAACTAGAGGGGGCTACGAGCAGTACTTC. This codes for CASSLDQTRGGYEQYF. Supplemented by reference TRBV7-2 and TRBJ2-7, the full variable domain reads GAGVSQSPSNKVTEKGKDVELRCDPISGHTALYWYRQSLGQGLEFLIYFQGNSAPDKSGLPSDRFSAERTGGSVSTLTIQRTQQEDSAVYLCASSLDQTRGGYEQYFGPGTRLTVT.

This clonotype was seen a handful of times. The chain has TRBV6-4 and TRBJ1-1; D perhaps matches TRBD1 (6 bases). Germline V gene sequence: CDR1 MRHNA, CDR2 SNTAGT. The ends were cut back, 8 bases at V and 0 bases at J, with 13 bases in the middle. CDR3 length: 14 residues. CDR3 in amino acids: CASGTLAMNTEAFF. In DNA, the CDR3 is TGTGCCAGCGGGACACTGGCGATGAACACTGAAGCTTTCTTT.

V and J are TRBV29-1 and TRBJ1-6; no firm D call. CDR1 and CDR2 (germline): SQVTM, ANQGSEA. V was pared by 6 bases and J by 5 bases, with 11 bases between. The CDR3 is 13 amino acids. For the CDR3, the DNA is TGCAGCGTACGGACGGATAATAATTCACCCCTCCACTTT. It is translated as CSVRTDNNSPLHF.

There are a few counts of this clonotype. The V call is TRBV19, the J call TRBJ2-7, with TRBD1 as a possible D gene (6 bases). The CDR3 sequence is 13 residues long. Trimming took 4 bases from V and 3 from J, leaving 10 bases between them. Germline V gene lookup returns CDR1 LNHDA and CDR2 SQIVND (reference sequence). The CDR3 loop is CASSKDSYYEQYF. The CDR3 DNA is TGTGCCAGTAGTAAGGACAGTTACTACGAGCAGTACTTC.

This clonotype occurred many times. V and J are TRBV20-1 and TRBJ2-3; 12 nucleotides match TRBD2. V was pared by 3 bases and J by 1 base, with 8 bases of the junction left unmatched. Germline V gene lookup returns CDR1 DFQATT and CDR2 SNEGSKA (reference sequence). CDR3 length equals 17 residues. CDR3 loop: CSASSPSGRARTDTQYF. In nucleotides, the CDR3 is TGCAGTGCTAGTTCCCCTAGCGGGAGGGCCCGCACAGATACGCAGTATTTT.

The chain joins TRBV10-3 to TRBJ2-2; 7 bases are shared with TRBD2. The CDR3 length is 17 residues. The germline V gene encodes CDR1 ENHRY and CDR2 SYGVKD. V was pared by 4 bases and J by 4 bases, with 12 bases of the junction left unmatched. This chain's CDR3 is CAISGTSRGGSTGELFF. CDR3 coding DNA: TGTGCCATCAGTGGGACTAGTCGCGGAGGGAGCACCGGGGAGCTGTTTTTT.

This clonotype was seen at least ten times. This sequence joins TRBV19 and TRBJ2-2; 8 nucleotides agree with TRBD1. CDR1 is LNHDA and CDR2 is SQIVND in the germline V gene (reference sequence). Trimming at V came to 6 bases and at J to 8 bases, leaving 5 bases not matched to a gene. The CDR3 is made up of 13 amino acids. CDR3 DNA sequence: TGTGCCAGTAGGAAGACAGGGGTAGGGGAGCTGTTTTTT. It codes for CASRKTGVGELFF.

In the case of this clonotype: Being one base from a much bigger clone, this may be a read error. J is TRBJ2-7 and V is TRBV27; unclear D gene. Germline CDR1 is MNHEY and CDR2 is SMNVEV (reference sequence). V lost 6 bases and J 0 bases, leaving 15 bases between the germline ends. This CDR3 is built from 15 residues. The CDR3 sequence: CASRNRAISSYEQYF. The CDR3 bases are TGTGCCAGCAGGAACAGAGCCATTAGCTCCTACGAGCAGTACTTC.

The genes are TRBV4-1 and TRBJ2-2, with D hard to call. This CDR3 region has 16 residues. CDR1 and CDR2 from the germline V gene are MGHRA and YSYEKL. Trimming cost V 2 bases and J 2 bases, with 12 bases left between them. The CDR3 DNA reads as TGCGCCAGCAGCCAACCCCCGAAAATAAACACCGGGGAGCTGTTTTTT. Translating gives CASSQPPKINTGELFF.

This sequence joins TRBV29-1 and TRBJ2-7; D remains unclear. The CDR3 spans 12 residues. The V gene lost 4 bases and the J gene lost 3 bases, with 10 bases spanning the gap. Germline V gene data show CDR1 as SQVTM and CDR2 as ANQGSEA. The CDR3 reads CSVAPDLYEQYF. The CDR3 DNA follows: TGCAGCGTTGCCCCAGATCTCTACGAGCAGTACTTC.

This clonotype was seen at least ten times. The chain recombines TRBV12-3 or TRBV12-4 with TRBJ2-7; D is undetermined. This CDR3 is built from 13 residues. V lost 0 bases to trimming and J lost 2 bases, with 5 bases between them. The CDR3: CASSLAATYEQYF. CDR3 sequence (DNA): TGTGCCAGCAGTTTAGCCGCTACCTACGAGCAGTACTTC.

This clonotype was recorded at least ten times. This chain uses TRBV3-1 with TRBJ2-1; tentative D call: TRBD2 (6 bases). The CDR3 is 15 amino acids. V was clipped by 2 bases and J by 3 bases, with 11 bases between them. CDR1 LGHDT and CDR2 YNNKEL come from the germline V gene (reference sequence). CDR3 sequence: CASSQPWRDYNEQFF. The CDR3 DNA reads as TGTGCCAGCAGCCAACCCTGGCGGGACTACAATGAGCAGTTCTTC.

Only a few counts were recorded for this clonotype. This sequence joins TRBV7-9 and TRBJ2-5, with 7 positions matching TRBD2. The CDR3 extends over 15 amino acids. Germline CDR1 SEHNR, CDR2 FQNEAQ (reference sequence). V lost 6 bases, J lost 5 bases, and 12 bases stayed unmatched. Here the CDR3 reads CASRQNGGRTETQYF. As DNA, the CDR3 is TGTGCCAGCAGGCAGAACGGGGGGAGGACGGAGACCCAGTACTTC.

Remarks on this clonotype: A read error is possible here, since a much larger clone lies one base away. This rearrangement joins TRBV18 to TRBJ2-5, with D hard to call. In germline, CDR1 is KGHSH, CDR2 LQKENI. The CDR3 contains 14 residues. The CDR3 region is CVSSPQNSQETQYF. The DNA for the CDR3 is TGTGTCAGCTCACCGCAGAACTCTCAAGAGACCCAGTACTTC.

This clonotype has a handful of counts. The J gene is TRBJ1-3, the V gene TRBV7-3, with 12 bases aligning to TRBD1. Germline CDR1 reads SGHTA; CDR2 reads FQGTGA. The CDR3 is made up of 16 amino acids. V dropped 4 bases and J dropped 1; count of bases not matched to a gene: 2. The CDR3 DNA follows: TGTGCCAGCAGCTCGGGACAGGGGGCTTCTGGAAACACCATATATTTT. It yields the protein CASSSGQGASGNTIYF.

This clonotype was seen only a few times. One end of the junction is discordant with germline, which a read error may explain. The chain couples TRBV7-7 to TRBJ1-4; 9 bases match TRBD1. This CDR3 has 13 residues. Germline CDR1 is SSHAT and CDR2 is FNYEAQ (reference sequence). The CDR3: CASSSGQGGKLFF. Written as DNA, the CDR3 is TGTGCTAGCAGCTCGGGACAGGGAGGAAAACTGTTTTTT.

This clonotype turned up a few times. V and J are TRBV5-1 and TRBJ1-1; D unresolved. The CDR3 consists of 12 residues. CDR1 SGHRS and CDR2 YFSETQ come from the germline V gene. The V end lost 7 bases, the J end lost 3 bases, and 10 bases lay between the germline ends. CDR3 protein: CASWGQDTEAFF. The CDR3 DNA follows: TGCGCCAGCTGGGGTCAGGACACTGAAGCTTTCTTT.